The 29 T cell receptor delta chains listed next were all sequenced from one sample in a study of Vδ1+ human thymocytes. Study conclusions and caveats: Highly polyclonal TRG and TRD repertoires with Gaussian CDR3 length distributions appeared in thymus.

No antigen is known for these receptors. Sequences come from RNA converted to cDNA by reverse transcription. Pooled V-gene forward primers with one constant-region reverse primer generated the CDR3 amplicons by multiplex PCR. TCRdb called clones from the multiplex PCR reads again using CATT. The table records more than 45,000 delta-chain clones, less than 15% of them present only once. The sample consisted of Vdelta1+ gamma-delta thymocytes from the thymus. Indicated subset: FACS-sorted CD3+ TCRalphabeta- TCRVdelta1+ TCRVdelta2- thymocytes. Receptor source: a girl in the first two years of life who had congenital heart surgery.

This clone was detected a few times. The chain carries TRDV1 and TRDJ1; D may be TRDD2 (6 bases). The CDR3 spans 21 residues. Germline V lookup: CDR1 TSWWSYY, CDR2 QGS. The V end was cut by 0 bases, the J end by 3 bases, with 29 bases between. The CDR3 nucleotides are TGTGCTCTTGGGGAACTAGTTTTTATCTCCCTTCCAACCGGGGGGTCCGATAAACTCATCTTT. This gives the protein CALGELVFISLPTGGSDKLIF.

V usage is TRDV1 and J usage is TRDJ1; 10 bases align to TRDD3. The junction had 18 bases not matched to a gene; V was cut back by 4 bases and J by 1 base. CDR3 length equals 20 residues. The germline CDR1 and CDR2 sequences are TSWWSYY and QGS. The CDR3 reads CALGVAFPRGGYASTDKLIF. DNA for the CDR3: TGTGCTCTTGGGGTAGCCTTTCCTAGGGGGGGATACGCGTCCACCGATAAACTCATCTTT.

This clone appeared a few times. The V call is TRDV1, the J call TRDJ1; 8 nucleotides line up with TRDD3. Germline CDR1 is TSWWSYY and CDR2 is QGS. Trimming cost V 5 bases and J 0 bases; bases outside gene matches: 29. This CDR3 has 23 residues. Written as DNA, the CDR3 is TGTGCTCTTGGGCCGGGCGTGGGGCTATCTCTGGGGATACAAGAGGGGAACACCGATAAACTCATCTTT. Its translation: CALGPGVGLSLGIQEGNTDKLIF.

Only a few counts were recorded for this clone. The chain couples TRDV1 to TRDJ1; 8 bases are a match to TRDD3. The ends lost 3 bases at V and 0 bases at J; junction bases unmatched: 15. The CDR3 covers 19 residues. Germline CDR1 is TSWWSYY and CDR2 is QGS. CDR3 amino acids: CALGDLSRTGGQYTDKLIF. CDR3 nucleotides: TGTGCTCTTGGGGATCTATCCCGTACTGGGGGTCAGTACACCGATAAACTCATCTTT.

This rearrangement joins TRDV1 to TRDJ1; 9 bases are a match to TRDD3. V lost 1 base to trimming and J lost 2 bases; unmatched junction nucleotides: 20. The CDR3 extends over 21 amino acids. Germline V lookup: CDR1 TSWWSYY, CDR2 QGS. CDR3 nucleotide sequence: TGTGCTCTTGGGGAACGGCCTTCGTGTTGGGGGATAGGTGGAGGGACCGATAAACTCATCTTT. As protein: CALGERPSCWGIGGGTDKLIF.

This clone was observed a handful of times. The chain couples TRDV1 to TRDJ1; D unclear. With 0 bases removed from V and 0 bases from J, the gap between germline ends came to 11 bases. The CDR3 loop spans 16 amino acids. Germline V gives CDR1 TSWWSYY, CDR2 QGS. The CDR3 sequence: CALGELYPLYTDKLIF. The DNA for the CDR3 is TGTGCTCTTGGGGAACTTTATCCCCTTTACACCGATAAACTCATCTTT.

This clone was seen a few times. This chain links TRDV1 with TRDJ1; 9 bases fit TRDD3. This CDR3 has 15 residues. Per germline, CDR1 TSWWSYY and CDR2 QGS. J gave up 0 bases and V 2 bases, and 1 base lay outside the gene matches. CDR3 sequence: CALGEWGIDTDKLIF. The CDR3, as DNA: TGTGCTCTTGGGGAATGGGGGATAGACACCGATAAACTCATCTTT.

This chain connects TRDV1 to TRDJ1; 8 bases fit TRDD3. Germline values: CDR1 TSWWSYY, CDR2 QGS. Trimming removed 5 bases from V and 0 bases from J; junction bases left unmatched: 20. The CDR3 spans 20 residues. In DNA, the CDR3 is TGTGCTCTTGGGACTAAAGGTCGTCTGTGGATACTGGGGGACACCGATAAACTCATCTTT. Protein: CALGTKGRLWILGDTDKLIF.

As to this clone: One junction end does not reproduce the germline sequence, and a read error may be involved. The same CDR3 also results from other DNA sequences found in this sample. This chain connects TRDV1 to TRDJ1; D possibly corresponds to TRDD3 (5 bases). The CDR3 extends over 13 amino acids. Germline lookup yields CDR1 TSWWSYY and CDR2 QGS. DNA of the CDR3: TGTGCCCTTGGGGAACGCTCAATCCTCACCCTCATCTTT. It encodes CALGERSILTLIF.

At least ten counts were recorded for this clone. The chain joins TRDV2 to TRDJ3; D is unclear. CDR3 length: 19 amino acids. The V end was cut by 0 bases, the J end by 0 bases, with 14 bases between. Per the germline V gene, CDR1 is GEAIGNYY and CDR2 is EKD. Here the CDR3 DNA reads TGTGCCTGTGACACCCGTCGATATAGCCTCTCCTGGGACACCCGACAGATGTTTTTC. This encodes CACDTRRYSLSWDTRQMFF.

This clone was counted a few times. The V call is TRDV1, the J call TRDJ1; D call uncertain. This CDR3 has 16 amino acids. The germline CDR1 and CDR2 sequences are TSWWSYY and QGS. V dropped 1 base and J dropped 0 bases, with 12 bases sitting between them. DNA for the CDR3: TGTGCTCTTGGGGAACCCCGGGGTCCGTACACCGATAAACTCATCTTT. It is translated as CALGEPRGPYTDKLIF.

About this clone itself: A much larger clone differs by one base, so this may be a read error. This CDR3 is also generated by other DNA sequences in the sample. The chain uses TRDV2 and TRDJ1; D perhaps matches TRDD3 (5 bases). V was shortened by 0 bases and J by 8 bases, with 33 bases between the two germline ends. The CDR3 loop spans 20 amino acids. Germline V gene data show CDR1 as GEAIGNYY and CDR2 as EKD. In nucleotides, the CDR3 is TGTGCCTGTGACACCGGACTATTCCCCCTCAAGAGCGGGGGGTGGACAAAACTCATCTTT. Its protein is CACDTGLFPLKSGGWTKLIF.

The rearrangement joins TRDV1 to TRDJ1; no firm D call. Germline CDR1 TSWWSYY, CDR2 QGS. Trimming took 2 bases from V and 6 from J, leaving 19 bases between them. The CDR3 contains 16 residues. CDR3 DNA: TGTGCTCTTGGGGAAACCCTCTACACCCCAGGAAATAAACTCATCTTT. Translated, it gives CALGETLYTPGNKLIF.

The chain employs TRDV1 and TRDJ1; D tentatively reads TRDD2 or TRDD3 (6 bases each). The germline CDR1 and CDR2 sequences are TSWWSYY and QGS. The V and J ends lost 1 base and 9 bases respectively, with 33 bases between them. This CDR3 region has 20 residues. This CDR3 reads CALGEHVKSYSNGGPPELIF. DNA of the CDR3: TGTGCTCTTGGGGAACATGTTAAGTCCTACTCGAACGGGGGACCTCCCGAACTCATCTTT.

The J gene is TRDJ1, the V gene TRDV1; 7 positions agree with TRDD3. Germline V gene sequence: CDR1 TSWWSYY, CDR2 QGS. The ends lost 3 bases at V and 3 bases at J; junction bases unmatched: 19. The CDR3 is made up of 19 amino acids. The CDR3 is CALGDFPRLGKISADKLIF. The CDR3 nucleotides are TGTGCTCTTGGGGACTTCCCACGACTGGGGAAGATCTCGGCCGATAAACTCATCTTT.

This clone was seen many times. The chain combines TRDV3 with TRDJ1; D is perhaps TRDD3 (10 bases). CDR1 is TVYSNPD, CDR2 GDNSRS, per germline (reference sequence). CDR3 length: 15 residues. Trimming took off 5 bases at V and 8 bases at J, with 27 bases between the two ends. This chain's CDR3 is CATFLRLGDRVKLIF. CDR3 DNA sequence: TGTGCCACCTTCCTACGGCTGGGGGATAGAGTGAAACTCATCTTT.

The chain couples TRDV1 to TRDJ1; TRDD3 aligns across 7 bases. The V segment lost 1 base and the J segment 4 bases; nucleotides outside the gene matches: 24. Germline values: CDR1 TSWWSYY, CDR2 QGS. This CDR3 is built from 21 residues. CDR3 sequence: CALGEPKASMYWGRVGDKLIF. Here the CDR3 DNA reads TGTGCTCTTGGGGAACCCAAGGCCTCGATGTACTGGGGACGCGTTGGCGATAAACTCATCTTT.

This clone was seen a handful of times. The chain employs TRDV1 and TRDJ1, with a possible D match to TRDD3 (5 bases). The V end was cut by 0 bases, the J end by 5 bases, with 10 bases between. The CDR3 consists of 14 residues. Germline V gene data show CDR1 as TSWWSYY and CDR2 as QGS. This chain's CDR3 is CALGELLAGDKLIF. As DNA, the CDR3 is TGTGCTCTTGGGGAACTACTGGCCGGGGATAAACTCATCTTT.

This clone has just a few counts. The J gene is TRDJ1, the V gene TRDV1; 9 bases agree with TRDD3. The CDR3 runs 18 residues. V was clipped by 2 bases and J by 0 bases; unmatched bases: 10. CDR1 and CDR2 from the germline V gene are TSWWSYY and QGS. CDR3 DNA: TGTGCTCTTGGGGAAAGCAGGAGGGGGATACTGTACACCGATAAACTCATCTTT. Its protein is CALGESRRGILYTDKLIF.

In the case of this clone: The junction differs from germline at one of its ends, possibly a read error. Other nucleotide sequences in the sample specify the same CDR3. The chain has TRDV1 and TRDJ1; the D gene could be TRDD2 or TRDD3 (6 bases each). The V gene's germline CDR1 is TSWWSYY and CDR2 QGS. CDR3 size: 21 residues. Here the CDR3 DNA reads TGCGCTCTTGGGGAAGTCTCCTACGCCCTACTGGGAGTTCCGAACACCGATAAACTCATCTTT. Amino acid sequence: CALGEVSYALLGVPNTDKLIF.

This rearrangement joins TRDV1 to TRDJ1; 9 nucleotides align to TRDD3. The CDR3 has 22 residues. The germline V gene has CDR1 TSWWSYY and CDR2 QGS. V lost 1 base to trimming and J lost 0 bases; unmatched junction nucleotides: 21. The CDR3 sequence is CALGERSSPLMGIRGYTDKLIF. In nucleotides, the CDR3 is TGTGCTCTTGGGGAACGATCTTCTCCACTGATGGGGATACGCGGGTACACCGATAAACTCATCTTT.

The chain carries TRDV1 and TRDJ1; 11 bases are a match to TRDD3. Germline trimming cut 2 bases from V and 4 bases from J; bases unmatched to any gene: 12. Germline assignment: CDR1 TSWWSYY and CDR2 QGS. This CDR3 comprises 18 residues. CDR3: CALGEMSYSGGYLDKLIF. In DNA form, the CDR3 reads TGTGCTCTTGGGGAAATGTCCTACTCTGGGGGATACCTCGATAAACTCATCTTT.

This clone was picked up a small number of times. V usage is TRDV1 and J usage is TRDJ1; D is unresolved. CDR1 TSWWSYY and CDR2 QGS come from the germline V gene. The CDR3 runs 15 residues. V lost 0 bases, J lost 0 bases, and 8 bases lay in between. In DNA form, the CDR3 reads TGTGCTCTTGGGGAACTAAACCCGTACACCGATAAACTCATCTTT. It encodes CALGELNPYTDKLIF.

The V and J genes are TRDV1 and TRDJ1; 9 bases fit TRDD3. J gave up 0 bases and V 1 base, and 12 bases lay outside the gene matches. The CDR3 loop spans 19 amino acids. Per the germline V gene, CDR1 is TSWWSYY and CDR2 is QGS. This CDR3 is CALGEPPTGGRPNTDKLIF. As DNA, the CDR3 is TGTGCTCTTGGGGAACCCCCCACTGGGGGACGACCAAACACCGATAAACTCATCTTT.

The V gene is TRDV1, the J gene TRDJ1; 12 nucleotides align to TRDD3. Germline trimming cut 0 bases from V and 2 bases from J; bases unmatched to any gene: 16. In germline, CDR1 is TSWWSYY, CDR2 QGS. CDR3 length: 21 residues. The CDR3 reads CALGELLPRPYWGIQTDKLIF. As DNA, the CDR3 is TGTGCTCTTGGGGAACTACTACCTAGGCCTTACTGGGGGATACAAACCGATAAACTCATCTTT.

The V and J genes are TRDV1 and TRDJ1, with 7 bases that match TRDD3. J was trimmed by 0 bases and V by 1 base; bases with no gene match: 23. Looked up from germline, CDR1 is TSWWSYY and CDR2 is QGS. The CDR3 has 22 amino acids. CDR3 in DNA: TGTGCTCTTGGGGAACAACCTCCCACTTTAGACTGGGGCCCCGTGTACACCGATAAACTCATCTTT. As protein: CALGEQPPTLDWGPVYTDKLIF.

V is TRDV1 and J is TRDJ1, with 13 bases that match TRDD3. The CDR3 runs to 19 residues. V was pared by 0 bases and J by 0 bases, with 7 bases of the junction left unmatched. Germline V gives CDR1 TSWWSYY, CDR2 QGS. The chain's CDR3 is CALGELEYWGIRYTDKLIF. DNA of the CDR3: TGTGCTCTTGGGGAACTCGAGTACTGGGGGATACGGTACACCGATAAACTCATCTTT.

This chain links TRDV1 with TRDJ1, with D tentatively TRDD3 (6 bases). Germline CDR1 is TSWWSYY and CDR2 is QGS. This CDR3 region has 21 residues. Trimming stripped 1 base from V and 3 bases from J, with 30 bases between. In DNA, the CDR3 is TGTGCTCTTGGGGAACGGTCTGGGGACCCTAGCCCCCCTACACTTGCCGATAAACTCATCTTT. Its protein is CALGERSGDPSPPTLADKLIF.

This clone showed up just a few times. The rearrangement uses TRDV1 and TRDJ1; 11 nucleotides align to TRDD3. This CDR3 is 22 amino acids long. Losses at the gene ends were 5 bases for V and 0 bases for J; bases not matched to a gene: 23. Germline V gene lookup returns CDR1 TSWWSYY and CDR2 QGS. The CDR3 nucleotides read TGTGCTCTTGGGTCCAGGACGAGGGCGGTACTGGGGGATAAATGGAACACCGATAAACTCATCTTT. Residues: CALGSRTRAVLGDKWNTDKLIF.